Listed below are T cell receptor beta chains from one sample, sequenced in a study of T-cell reconstitution after alpha-beta-depleted transplantation in children. MiXCR, applied by TCRdb to the PCR reads, yields one record per CDR3 protein. The repertoire includes about 830,000 distinct CDR3 sequences, roughly 16% of them detected once, and roughly 5% sits in the top ten. Sample: PBMCs, mostly from graft donor cells, taken 360 days after TCRalphabeta/CD19-depleted stem cell transplant. The receptors stem from a male patient between 10 and 17 years old who had a stem cell transplant for acute lymphoblastic leukemia, so the T cells may come from the graft donor. Both conserved end residues are part of each CDR3. Fields, in order: CDR3 length, J gene, V gene, clone size, D gene, CDR3 protein, CDR3 DNA. The D gene is left open where the match is weak. Clone size is not always given. Where it is, it says once, few, many or a class for expanded clones.

18 | TRBJ2-5 | TRBV11-2 | - | TRBD1 | CASSTAWGQGTARGTQYF | TGTGCCAGCAGCACGGCTTGGGGACAGGGGACCGCCCGGGGGACCCAGTACTTC
15 | TRBJ2-1 | TRBV5-1 | few | - | CASSLSGGAYGEQFF | TGCGCCAGCAGCTTGTCGGGGGGCGCCTACGGTGAGCAGTTCTTC
15 | TRBJ2-1 | TRBV5-1 | few | - | CASSPRAGSYNEQFF | TGCGCCAGCAGCCCGAGGGCGGGGTCCTACAATGAGCAGTTCTTC
15 | TRBJ1-2 | TRBV4-1 | many | - | CASSQDQARRGGYTF | TGCGCCAGCAGCCAAGATCAGGCTAGACGAGGGGGCTACACCTTC
15 | TRBJ2-1 | TRBV2 | - | TRBD2 | CASPSSGGSYNEQFF | TGTGCCAGTCCGTCTAGCGGGGGCTCCTACAATGAGCAGTTCTTC
16 | TRBJ2-5 | TRBV12-5 | - | TRBD2 | CASGLGTSGEQETQYF | TGTGCTAGTGGTTTGGGGACTAGCGGAGAACAAGAGACCCAGTACTTC
13 | TRBJ2-1 | TRBV29-1 | few | - | CSVEFNSYNEQFF | TGCAGCGTTGAGTTTAACTCCTACAATGAGCAGTTCTTC
19 | TRBJ2-3 | TRBV24-1 | - | TRBD2 | CATSDLPPSGGVSTDTQYF | TGTGCCACCAGTGATTTGCCGCCTAGCGGAGGAGTAAGCACAGATACGCAGTATTTT
16 | TRBJ2-7 | TRBV25-1 | - | TRBD2 | CASSEAPGRASYEQYF | TGTGCCAGCAGTGAAGCGCCAGGGAGGGCTTCCTACGAGCAGTACTTC
12 | TRBJ1-2 | TRBV2 | - | TRBD1 | CASGSGTGGYTF | TGTGCCAGCGGTTCCGGGACAGGAGGCTACACCTTC
15 | TRBJ2-6 | TRBV20-1 | few | - | CSARDGGSGANVLTF | TGCAGTGCTAGAGATGGTGGGTCTGGGGCCAACGTCCTGACTTTC
15 | TRBJ2-1 | TRBV27 | few | TRBD2 | CASMVLGRAWDEQFF | TGTGCCAGCATGGTGCTCGGGAGGGCCTGGGATGAGCAGTTCTTC
12 | TRBJ2-7 | TRBV29-1 | many | - | CSVDSGSYEQYF | TGCAGCGTTGATTCCGGGAGCTACGAGCAGTACTTC
15 | TRBJ2-7 | TRBV12-3/TRBV12-4 | - | TRBD1 | CASSLRGTGYYEQYF | TGTGCCAGCAGTTTGAGAGGGACAGGGTACTACGAGCAGTACTTC
15 | TRBJ2-2 | TRBV18 | - | TRBD2 | CASSPQSGRTGELFF | TGTGCCAGCTCACCACAAAGCGGGAGAACCGGGGAGCTGTTTTTT
17 | TRBJ2-1 | TRBV7-9 | few | TRBD1 | CASSLGSSAHRGSEQFF | TGTGCCAGCAGCTTAGGTTCCAGCGCTCACAGGGGTAGTGAGCAGTTCTTC
15 | TRBJ2-1 | TRBV5-1 | - | TRBD2 | CASSPGLVPRSEQFF | TGCGCCAGCAGCCCCGGACTAGTCCCCAGATCCGAGCAGTTCTTC
16 | TRBJ2-7 | TRBV4-1 | - | TRBD2 | CASSQPPGLAGEGQYF | TGCGCCAGCAGCCAGCCCCCGGGACTAGCGGGAGAGGGGCAGTACTTC
14 | TRBJ1-6 | TRBV25-1 | few | TRBD1 | CASREQGFNSPLHF | TGTGCCAGCAGAGAACAGGGGTTTAATTCACCCCTCCACTTT
16 | TRBJ2-2 | TRBV5-1 | - | TRBD2 | CASSLGSSGRPGELFF | TGCGCCAGCAGCTTGGGAAGTAGCGGGAGACCCGGGGAGCTGTTTTTT
18 | TRBJ2-5 | TRBV18 | - | TRBD2 | CASSPLSGRAPLQETQYF | TGTGCCAGCTCACCACTTAGCGGGAGGGCCCCCCTCCAAGAGACCCAGTACTTC
12 | TRBJ1-2 | TRBV14 | many | - | CASSSYNYGYTF | TGTGCCAGCAGCTCCTATAACTATGGCTACACCTTC
18 | TRBJ2-6 | TRBV5-1 | - | - | CASGRETGRNSGANVLTF | TGCGCCAGCGGCCGGGAGACAGGTCGAAACTCTGGGGCCAACGTCCTGACTTTC
15 | TRBJ2-7 | TRBV27 | - | TRBD2 | CASSWGGELSYEQYF | TGTGCCAGCAGTTGGGGGGGTGAACTATCCTACGAGCAGTACTTC
14 | TRBJ2-5 | TRBV18 | - | TRBD1 | CASSRTQGEKTQYF | TGTGCCAGCTCCCGAACACAGGGGGAGAAGACCCAGTACTTC
18 | TRBJ2-7 | TRBV11-1 | - | TRBD1 | CASSTTFRDSFSFYEQYF | TGTGCCAGCAGCACAACCTTCCGGGACAGCTTTTCGTTCTACGAGCAGTACTTC
19 | TRBJ1-6 | TRBV7-8 | - | TRBD1 | CASSLGSSGTGGNNSPLHF | TGTGCCAGCAGCTTGGGAAGCTCCGGGACAGGGGGCAATAATTCACCCCTCCACTTT
15 | TRBJ2-4 | TRBV24-1 | few | TRBD2 | CATSDGGGVKNIQYF | TGTGCCACCAGTGATGGGGGGGGGGTCAAAAACATTCAGTACTTC
16 | TRBJ2-2 | TRBV20-1 | few | TRBD2 | CSARPPPGGGPGELFF | TGCAGTGCTAGACCTCCGCCGGGAGGGGGGCCCGGGGAGCTGTTTTTT